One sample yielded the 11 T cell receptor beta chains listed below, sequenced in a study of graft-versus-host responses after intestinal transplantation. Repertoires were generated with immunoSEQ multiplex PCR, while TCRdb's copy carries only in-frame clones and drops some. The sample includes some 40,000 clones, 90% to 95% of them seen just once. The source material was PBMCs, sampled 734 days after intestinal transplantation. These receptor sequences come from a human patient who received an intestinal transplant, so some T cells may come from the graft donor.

This CDR3 reads CASTSQAETQYF. As DNA, the CDR3 is TGTGCCAGCACCTCCCAGGCAGAGACCCAGTACTTC. The gene calls are TRBV2 and TRBJ2-5; D call uncertain. Trimming stripped 7 bases from V and 4 bases from J, with 10 bases between. Germline assignment: CDR1 SNHLY and CDR2 FYNNEI. This CDR3 has 12 residues. The entire variable domain, with the rest obtained from reference TRBV2 and TRBJ2-5, is as follows: EPEVTQTPSHQVTQMGQEVILRCVPISNHLYFYWYRQILGQKVEFLVSFYNNEISEKSEIFDDQFSVERPDGSNFTLKIRSTKLEDSAMYFCASTSQAETQYFGPGTRLLVL.

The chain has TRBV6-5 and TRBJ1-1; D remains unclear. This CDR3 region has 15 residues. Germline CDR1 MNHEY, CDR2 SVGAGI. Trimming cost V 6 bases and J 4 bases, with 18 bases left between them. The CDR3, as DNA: TGTGCCAGCAGCCCCCCCTTGGTTGGGAGCACTGAAGCTTTCTTT. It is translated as CASSPPLVGSTEAFF.

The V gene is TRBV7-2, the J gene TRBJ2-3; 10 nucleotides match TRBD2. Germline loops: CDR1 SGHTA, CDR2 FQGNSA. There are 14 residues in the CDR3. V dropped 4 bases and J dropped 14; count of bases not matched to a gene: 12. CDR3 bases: TGTGCCAGCAGCTCGGGACTAGCGAACGGACGGGGGTATTTT. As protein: CASSSGLANGRGYF. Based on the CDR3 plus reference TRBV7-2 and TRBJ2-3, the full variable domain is GAGVSQSPSNKVTEKGKDVELRCDPISGHTALYWYRQSLGQGLEFLIYFQGNSAPDKSGLPSDRFSAERTGGSVSTLTIQRTQQEDSAVYLCASSSGLANGRGYFGPGTRLTVL.

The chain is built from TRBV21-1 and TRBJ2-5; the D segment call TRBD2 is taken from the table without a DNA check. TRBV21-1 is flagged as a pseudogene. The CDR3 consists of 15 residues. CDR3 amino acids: CATPHWGSVKETQYF. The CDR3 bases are TGTGCCACTCCACACTGGGGTAGCGTCAAAGAGACCCAGTACTTC.

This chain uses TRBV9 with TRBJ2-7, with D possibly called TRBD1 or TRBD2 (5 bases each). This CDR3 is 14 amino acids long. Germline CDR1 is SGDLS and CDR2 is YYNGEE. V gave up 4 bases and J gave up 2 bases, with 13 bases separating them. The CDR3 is CASSFRDGAYEQYF. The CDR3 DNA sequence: TGTGCCAGCAGCTTCCGGGACGGAGCCTACGAGCAGTACTTC. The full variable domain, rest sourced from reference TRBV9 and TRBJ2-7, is DSGVTQTPKHLITATGQRVTLRCSPRSGDLSVYWYQQSLDQGLQFLIQYYNGEERAKGNILERFSAQQFPDLHSELNLSSLELGDSALYFCASSFRDGAYEQYFGPGTRLTVT.

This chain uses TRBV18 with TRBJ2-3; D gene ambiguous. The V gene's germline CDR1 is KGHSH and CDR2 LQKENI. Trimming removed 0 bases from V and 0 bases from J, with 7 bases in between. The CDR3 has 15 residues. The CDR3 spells CASSPPSLSTDTQYF. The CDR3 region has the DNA TGTGCCAGCTCACCACCTAGCCTGAGCACAGATACGCAGTATTTT.

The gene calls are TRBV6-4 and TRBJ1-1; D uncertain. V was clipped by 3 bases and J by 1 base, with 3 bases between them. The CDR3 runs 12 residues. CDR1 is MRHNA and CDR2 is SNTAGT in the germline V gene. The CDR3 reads CASSDKNTEAFF. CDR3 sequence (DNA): TGTGCCAGCAGTGATAAGAACACTGAAGCTTTCTTT.

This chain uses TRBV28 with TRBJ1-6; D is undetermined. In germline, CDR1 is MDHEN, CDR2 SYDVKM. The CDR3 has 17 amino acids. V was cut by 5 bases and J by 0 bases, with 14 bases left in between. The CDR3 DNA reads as TGTGCCAGCAGTCCCCGCGGGCCTCGCTCCTATAATTCACCCCTCCACTTT. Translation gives CASSPRGPRSYNSPLHF.

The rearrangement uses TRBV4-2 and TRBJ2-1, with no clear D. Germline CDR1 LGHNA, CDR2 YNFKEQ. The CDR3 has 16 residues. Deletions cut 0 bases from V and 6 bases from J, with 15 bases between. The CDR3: CASSQESASLGNEQFF. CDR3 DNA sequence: TGTGCCAGCAGCCAAGAATCGGCCTCTCTCGGCAATGAGCAGTTCTTC.

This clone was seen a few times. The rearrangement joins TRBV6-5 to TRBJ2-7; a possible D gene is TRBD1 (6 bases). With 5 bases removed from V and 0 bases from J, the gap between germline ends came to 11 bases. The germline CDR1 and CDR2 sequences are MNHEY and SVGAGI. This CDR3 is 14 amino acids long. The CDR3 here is CASSEGDTSYEQYF. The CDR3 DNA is TGTGCCAGCAGTGAAGGGGACACCTCCTACGAGCAGTACTTC.

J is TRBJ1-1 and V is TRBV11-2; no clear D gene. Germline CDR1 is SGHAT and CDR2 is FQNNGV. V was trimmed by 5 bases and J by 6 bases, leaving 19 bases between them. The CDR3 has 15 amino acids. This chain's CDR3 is CASSQEWAGSSEAFF. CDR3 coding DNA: TGTGCCAGCAGCCAAGAATGGGCGGGCAGTTCTGAAGCTTTCTTT.